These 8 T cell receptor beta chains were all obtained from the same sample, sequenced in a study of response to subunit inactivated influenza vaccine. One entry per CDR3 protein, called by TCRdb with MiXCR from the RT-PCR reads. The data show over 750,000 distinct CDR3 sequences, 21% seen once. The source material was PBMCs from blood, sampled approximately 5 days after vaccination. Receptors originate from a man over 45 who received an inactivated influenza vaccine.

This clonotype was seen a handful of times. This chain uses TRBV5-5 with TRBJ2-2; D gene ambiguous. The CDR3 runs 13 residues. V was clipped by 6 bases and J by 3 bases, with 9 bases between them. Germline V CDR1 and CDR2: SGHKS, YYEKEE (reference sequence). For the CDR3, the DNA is TGTGCCAGCACCGCCACTGACACCGGGGAGCTGTTTTTT. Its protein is CASTATDTGELFF.

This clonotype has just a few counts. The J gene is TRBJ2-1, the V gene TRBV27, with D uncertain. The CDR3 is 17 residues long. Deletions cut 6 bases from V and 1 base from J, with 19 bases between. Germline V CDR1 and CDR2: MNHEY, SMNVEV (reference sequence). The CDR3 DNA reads TGTGCCAGCAGCTCTCTGCTCTGGGGAAAATCCTACAATGAGCAGTTCTTC. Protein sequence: CASSSLLWGKSYNEQFF.

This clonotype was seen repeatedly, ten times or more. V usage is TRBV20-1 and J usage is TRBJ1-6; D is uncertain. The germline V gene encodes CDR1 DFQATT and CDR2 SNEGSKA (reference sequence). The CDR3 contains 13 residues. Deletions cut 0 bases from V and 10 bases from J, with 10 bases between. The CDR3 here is CSAREVGNSPLHF. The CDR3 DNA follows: TGCAGTGCTAGAGAGGTGGGGAACTCACCCCTCCACTTT.

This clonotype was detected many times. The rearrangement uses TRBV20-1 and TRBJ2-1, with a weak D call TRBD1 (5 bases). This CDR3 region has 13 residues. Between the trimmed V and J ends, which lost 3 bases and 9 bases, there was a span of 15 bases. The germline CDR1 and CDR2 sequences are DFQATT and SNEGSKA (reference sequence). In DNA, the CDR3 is TGCAGTGCTAGGCGTCAGGGCCCCCCTGAGCAGTTCTTC. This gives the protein CSARRQGPPEQFF.

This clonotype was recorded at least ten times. CDR3 in amino acids: CSVGDPGTQYF. As DNA, the CDR3 is TGCAGCGTTGGGGACCCGGGGACCCAGTACTTC. The genes are TRBV29-1 and TRBJ2-5; perhaps D is TRBD1 or TRBD2 (5 bases each). Trimming took 4 bases from V and 7 from J, leaving 10 bases between them. Germline V lookup: CDR1 SQVTM, CDR2 ANQGSEA. There are 11 residues in the CDR3.

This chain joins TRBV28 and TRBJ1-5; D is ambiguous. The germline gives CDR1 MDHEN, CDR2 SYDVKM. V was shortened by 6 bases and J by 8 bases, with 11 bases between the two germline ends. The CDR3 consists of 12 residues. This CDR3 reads CASRPTREPQHF. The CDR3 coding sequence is TGTGCCAGCAGACCGACACGAGAGCCCCAGCATTTT.

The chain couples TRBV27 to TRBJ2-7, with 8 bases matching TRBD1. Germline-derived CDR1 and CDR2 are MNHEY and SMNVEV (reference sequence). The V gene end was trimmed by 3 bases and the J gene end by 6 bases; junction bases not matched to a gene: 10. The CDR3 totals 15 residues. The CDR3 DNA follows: TGTGCCAGCAGTTTGGTGTCAGGGGGCTTAGGCGAGCAGTACTTC. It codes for CASSLVSGGLGEQYF.

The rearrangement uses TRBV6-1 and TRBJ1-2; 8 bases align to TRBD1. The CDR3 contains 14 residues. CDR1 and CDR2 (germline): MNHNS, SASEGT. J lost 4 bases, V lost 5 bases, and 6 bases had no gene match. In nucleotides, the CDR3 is TGTGCCAGCAGTCAGACAGGGGACCCCTATGGCTACACCTTC. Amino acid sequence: CASSQTGDPYGYTF.